Included here is one T cell receptor (beta chain) sequence, with context. Only one count was recorded for this clone. Its antigen is still unknown. There are no base qualities to consult, and no much larger clone falls within one base. What this sample's time point label stands for: about 28 days (+/-7) after the second vaccine dose. According to the study, the label for this sample's treatment or condition signals: meningococcal conjugate vaccine given as trial control. Vaccinee samples were obtained from the UK trials COV001 and COV002, which included a single-blind randomized controlled phase 2/3 trial of AZD1222 (ChAdOx1 nCoV-19) in healthy adults. For TCRbeta chain sequencing, PBMC samples were collected from trial participants at day 0 and at day 28 after the second dose. This sample stems from a study of T cell responses to AZD1222 COVID-19 vaccine listed by TCRdb under 2021. Background for the entire study: TCR sequencing covered more than 230 trial participants: 207 given two doses of AZD1222 and about 26 given two doses of MenACWY control vaccine. Enrollment into the trials was organized by age into subgroups of 18-55, 56-69 and 70-plus years, and those subgroups contained approximately 160, 26 and 62 TCR-sequenced participants, respectively.

The paper's findings and limits, for the study overall: In the small 56-69-year group, the increase in depth fell short of significance, most likely because of low power. Most participants were white British and females outnumbered males, and the authors suggested that clonal diversity may have been underestimated. Because no samples from the day 14 peak response were available, repertoires could be characterized only after the peak T cell response. The whole spike protein was spanned by vaccine-associated CD4 TCRs, and dominant responses were seen in regions 160-218 and 743-854. Conclusions about previously exposed vaccinees were limited because only five to seven AZD1222 recipients were SARS-CoV-2 seropositive at baseline. A significant rise in spike-specific TCR breadth and depth was observed after two AZD1222 doses relative to day 0 and relative to MenACWY recipients. Epitopes outside the regions mutated in the B.1.351 and B.1.1.7 variants were reportedly recognized by nearly half of the unique spike-specific TCRs.

The germline V gene yields MDHEN for CDR1 and SYDVKM for CDR2. There are 14 amino acids in the CDR3, from cysteine to phenylalanine inclusive. Only CDR3 DNA remains: 42 bases, in frame from the first base. V loses 5 bases, J loses 1 base, and the germline ends lie 9 bases apart. The CDR3 regions of human TCRbeta chains were analyzed by immunosequencing. In the source study's methods: TCRs in the repertoires were matched against a reference library of SARS-CoV-2-specific TCRs that had been generated with the MIRA antigen-specificity platform. Breadth was defined as the fraction of unique TCRs that were SARS-CoV-2-associated. Depth was defined as the fraction of total T cells that were SARS-CoV-2-associated. Using the MIRA data, each spike-specific TCR was assigned both to the spike region to which the TCR was reactive and to a CD4 or CD8 class. Log10-transformed breadth and depth values were compared by one-way ANOVA with Sidak's multiple comparisons tests. The table was pulled from immuneACCESS by TCRdb, which kept in-frame rearrangements only. Such tables lose some clones; where checked, under half of the loss comes from unresolved V genes, and the rest has no known cause. From that table come the V and J calls and clone size; the DNA was used to work out D and trimming. The sample records some 180,000 clones, over 80% of which are singletons. Clones ranked in the top ten supply under 1.1% of the sample.

The receptor chain draws on TRBV28 and TRBJ1-3; a tentative D call is TRBD1 (5 bases match). This specimen was peripheral blood, taken 28 days after the second dose of the MenACWY control vaccine. The origin of this receptor is an adult who received the MenACWY meningococcal vaccine as a control. The CDR3 sequence is CASSPGTSGNTIYF. The bases read TGTGCCAGCAGTCCCGGGACGTCTGGAAACACCATATATTTT. Outside the CDR3, residues come from the reference TRBV28 and TRBJ1-3 proteins, so the full variable domain is: DVKVTQSSRYLVKRTGEKVFLECVQDMDHENMFWYRQDPGLGLRLIYFSYDVKMKEKGDIPEGYSVSREKKERFSLILESASTNQTSMYLCASSPGTSGNTIYFGEGSWLTVV.